Listed here is a single TCR beta chain. Each PCR reaction had synthetic TCR analog templates spiked into it. Here immunoSEQ multiplex PCR was the method, and the copy in TCRdb shows in-frame clones only, minus some. The sample records around 120,000 clones, approximately 85% being singletons. The patients had locally advanced or metastatic urothelial carcinoma. The data were obtained in a study of PD-L1 blockade in urothelial cancer. The CDR3 runs 11 residues. Trimming removed 5 bases from V and 4 bases from J, with 6 bases in between. The germline V gene has CDR1 SGHRS and CDR2 YFSETQ. V usage is TRBV5-1 and J usage is TRBJ1-2; a possible D gene is TRBD1 (5 bases). This clonotype originated in a man in his forties or fifties with urothelial cancer. The sequenced sample was PBMCs, obtained around atezolizumab (anti-PD-L1) treatment. The CDR3 sequence is CASRGAYGYTF. The CDR3 nucleotides read TGCGCCAGCAGAGGGGCCTATGGCTACACCTTC.